This T cell receptor beta chain was found in a study of blood T cell repertoires in COVID-19. Study-level information: COVID-19 samples, acute and convalescent, were from the United States, Italy and Spain. Sources were T cells, B-cell-depleted T cells, or PBMCs; the material itself was cDNA or gDNA.

This CDR3 has 13 amino acids. CDR1 is LNHNV and CDR2 is YYDKDF in the germline V gene (reference sequence). V shed 6 bases and J 4 bases; nucleotides not matched to a gene: 2. How the authors handled the data: Reference gene primer amplification gave nucleated cell count estimates. The method was immunoSEQ multiplex PCR; TCRdb's version includes in-frame clones alone and lacks a portion of them. V, J and clone size were drawn from that table, and D and trimming were deduced from the DNA. Found here are roughly 350,000 clones, more than 75% of them singletons; the top ten hold roughly 3.3%. The TCR comes from a woman between 18 and 30 years old who had recovered from COVID-19. Material for sequencing was peripheral blood. The chain has TRBV15 and TRBJ2-1; 8 nucleotides match TRBD2. CDR3 region: CATRAGGYNEQFF. The DNA of the CDR3 is TGTGCCACCAGGGCGGGAGGTTACAATGAGCAGTTCTTC. Supplemented by reference TRBV15 and TRBJ2-1, the full variable domain reads DAMVIQNPRYQVTQFGKPVTLSCSQTLNHNVMYWYQQKSSQAPKLLFHYYDKDFNNEADTPDNFQSRRPNTSFCFLDIRSPGLGDTAMYLCATRAGGYNEQFFGPGTRLTVL.